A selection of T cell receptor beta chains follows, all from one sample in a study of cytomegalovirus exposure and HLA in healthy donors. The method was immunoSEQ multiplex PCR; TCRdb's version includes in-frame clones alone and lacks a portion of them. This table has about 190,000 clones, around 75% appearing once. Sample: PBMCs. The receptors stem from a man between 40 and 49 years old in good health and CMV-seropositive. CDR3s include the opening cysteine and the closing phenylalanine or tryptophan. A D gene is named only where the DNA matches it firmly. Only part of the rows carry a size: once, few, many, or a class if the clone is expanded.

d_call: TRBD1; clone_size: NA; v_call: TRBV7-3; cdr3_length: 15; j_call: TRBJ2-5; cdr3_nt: TGTGCCAGCAGCCGGGACAGGGGACCTCAAGAGACCCAGTACTTC; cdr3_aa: CASSRDRGPQETQYF
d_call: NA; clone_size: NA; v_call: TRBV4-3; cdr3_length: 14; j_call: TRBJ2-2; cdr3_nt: TGCGCCAGCAGGCGCGCAGGGGATACCGGGGAGCTGTTTTTT; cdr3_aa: CASRRAGDTGELFF
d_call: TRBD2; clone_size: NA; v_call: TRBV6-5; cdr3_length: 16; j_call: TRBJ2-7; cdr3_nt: TGTGCCAGCAGTTACTCGGGACTAGCGTCTCGGTACGAGCAGTACTTC; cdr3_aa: CASSYSGLASRYEQYF
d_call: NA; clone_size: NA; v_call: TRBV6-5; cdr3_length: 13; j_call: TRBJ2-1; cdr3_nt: TGTGCCAGCAGTACGCGCTCGCGCTATGAGCAGTTCTTC; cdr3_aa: CASSTRSRYEQFF
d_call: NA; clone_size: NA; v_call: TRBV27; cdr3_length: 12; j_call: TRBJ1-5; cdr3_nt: TGTGCCAGCAGTTTACAGGGGCAGCCCCAGCATTTT; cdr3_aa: CASSLQGQPQHF
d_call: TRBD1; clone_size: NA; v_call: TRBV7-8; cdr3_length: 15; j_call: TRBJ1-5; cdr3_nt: TGTGCCAGCAGCCTCGGGACAGGGGGCAATCAGCCCCAGCATTTT; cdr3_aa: CASSLGTGGNQPQHF
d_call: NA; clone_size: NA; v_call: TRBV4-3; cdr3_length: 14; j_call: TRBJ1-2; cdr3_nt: TGCGCCAGCAGCCAACCACAGGTTGCGGCTGGCTACACCTTC; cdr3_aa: CASSQPQVAAGYTF
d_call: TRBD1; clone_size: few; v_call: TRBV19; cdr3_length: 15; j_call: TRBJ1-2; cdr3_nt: TGTGCCAGTACCGCCGGGACAGGGACTAACTATGGCTACACCTTC; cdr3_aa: CASTAGTGTNYGYTF
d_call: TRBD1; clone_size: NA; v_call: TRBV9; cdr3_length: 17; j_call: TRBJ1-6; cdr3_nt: TGTGCCAGCAGCCCGCGACCCGGGACAGAGATTAATTCACCCCTCCACTTT; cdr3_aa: CASSPRPGTEINSPLHF
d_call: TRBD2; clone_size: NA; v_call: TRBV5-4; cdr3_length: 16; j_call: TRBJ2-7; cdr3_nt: TGTGCCAGCAGCCACAATAGCGGGGGTTCTCCCTACGAGCAGTACTTC; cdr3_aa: CASSHNSGGSPYEQYF
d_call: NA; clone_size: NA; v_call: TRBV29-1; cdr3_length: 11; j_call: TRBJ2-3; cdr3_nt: TGCAGCGTTGAACCCCTAGATACGCAGTATTTT; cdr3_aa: CSVEPLDTQYF
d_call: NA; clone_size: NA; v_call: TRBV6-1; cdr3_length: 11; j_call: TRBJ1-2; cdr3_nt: TGTGCCAGCAGGTCGAGCGGAGGCTACACCTTC; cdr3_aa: CASRSSGGYTF
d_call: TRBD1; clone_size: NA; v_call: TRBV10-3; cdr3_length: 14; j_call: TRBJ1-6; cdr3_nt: TGTGCCATCAGCCCTGACAGGGCCAGATCACCCCTCCACTTT; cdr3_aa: CAISPDRARSPLHF
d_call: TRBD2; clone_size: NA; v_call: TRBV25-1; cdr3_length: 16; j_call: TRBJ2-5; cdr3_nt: TGTGCCAGCAGTGACCGAAGCGGGGGGATTGAAGAGACCCAGTACTTC; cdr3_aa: CASSDRSGGIEETQYF
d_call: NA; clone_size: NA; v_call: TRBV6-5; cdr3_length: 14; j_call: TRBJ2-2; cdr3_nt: TGTGCCAGCAGCCGCGACAGTGCCACCGGGGAGCTGTTTTTT; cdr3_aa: CASSRDSATGELFF
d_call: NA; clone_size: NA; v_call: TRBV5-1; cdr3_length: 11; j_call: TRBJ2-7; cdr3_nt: TGCGCCAGCAGCCCAGGCTACGAGCAGTACTTC; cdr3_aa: CASSPGYEQYF
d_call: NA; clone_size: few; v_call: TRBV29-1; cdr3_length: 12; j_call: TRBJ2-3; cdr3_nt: TGCAGCGTCGAAAAGCCCCCAGATACGCAGTATTTT; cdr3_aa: CSVEKPPDTQYF
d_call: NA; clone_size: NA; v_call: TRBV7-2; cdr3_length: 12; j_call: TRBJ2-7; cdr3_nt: TGTGCCAGCAGTTACGATCCACTCGAGCAGTACTTC; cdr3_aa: CASSYDPLEQYF
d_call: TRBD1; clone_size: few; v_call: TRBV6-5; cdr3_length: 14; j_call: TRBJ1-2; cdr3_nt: TGTGCCAGCGGGCCCCGACAGGGGAACTATGGCTACACCTTC; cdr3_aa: CASGPRQGNYGYTF
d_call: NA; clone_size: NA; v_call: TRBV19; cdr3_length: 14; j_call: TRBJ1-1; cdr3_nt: TGTGCCAGTAGTTGGACAGCGGAAAACACTGAAGCTTTCTTT; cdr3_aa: CASSWTAENTEAFF
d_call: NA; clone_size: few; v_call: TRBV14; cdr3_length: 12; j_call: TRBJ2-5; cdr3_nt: TGTGCCAGCAGCCAATATTCAGAGACCCAGTACTTC; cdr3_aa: CASSQYSETQYF
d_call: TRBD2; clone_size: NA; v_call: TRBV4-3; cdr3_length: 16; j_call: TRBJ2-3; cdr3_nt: TGCGCCAGCAGCCAAGACCTGTCAGCGGGGGGGGATACGCAGTATTTT; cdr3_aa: CASSQDLSAGGDTQYF
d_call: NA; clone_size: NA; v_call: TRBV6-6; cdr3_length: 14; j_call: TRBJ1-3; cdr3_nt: TGTGCCAGCGGGTACAGGGTCTCTGGAAACACCATATATTTT; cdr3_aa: CASGYRVSGNTIYF
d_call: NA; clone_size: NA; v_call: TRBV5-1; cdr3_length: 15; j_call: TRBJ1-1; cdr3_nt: TGCGCCAGCAGCTTGGCCCTAGGGGCGACAACTGAAGCTTTCTTT; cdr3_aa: CASSLALGATTEAFF
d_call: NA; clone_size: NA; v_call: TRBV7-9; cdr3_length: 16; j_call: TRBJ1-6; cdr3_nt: TGTGCCAGCAGCTTAGCAAGTGGACTTATAAGTCCACCCCTCCACTTT; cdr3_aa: CASSLASGLISPPLHF
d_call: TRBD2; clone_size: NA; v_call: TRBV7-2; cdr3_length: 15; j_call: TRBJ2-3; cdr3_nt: TGTGCCAGCAGCTTAGTCCGGGGGGGCCGGGATACGCAGTATTTT; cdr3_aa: CASSLVRGGRDTQYF
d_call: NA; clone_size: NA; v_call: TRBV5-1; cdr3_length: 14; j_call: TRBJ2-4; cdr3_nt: TGCGCCAGCAGCTCGTCGTCGGCCAAAAACATTCAGTACTTC; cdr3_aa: CASSSSSAKNIQYF
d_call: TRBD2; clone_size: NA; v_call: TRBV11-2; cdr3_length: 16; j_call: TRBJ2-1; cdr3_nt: TGTGCCAGCAGATACGCCGGGACTAGCGGTCACAATGAGCAGTTCTTC; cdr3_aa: CASRYAGTSGHNEQFF
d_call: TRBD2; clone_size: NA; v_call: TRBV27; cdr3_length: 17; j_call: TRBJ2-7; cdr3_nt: TGTGCCAGCAGACTCGGGCTGTCCACTAGCGGTTCCTACGAGCAGTACTTC; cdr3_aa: CASRLGLSTSGSYEQYF
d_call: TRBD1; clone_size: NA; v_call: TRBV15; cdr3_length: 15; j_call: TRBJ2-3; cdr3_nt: TGTGCCACCAGCGGAGGACAGGGGGCCACCAATACGCAGTATTTT; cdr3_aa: CATSGGQGATNTQYF
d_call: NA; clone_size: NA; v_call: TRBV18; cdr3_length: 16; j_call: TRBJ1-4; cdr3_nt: TGTGCCAGCTCACCGAACCCGGGAGCAACTAATGAAAAACTGTTTTTT; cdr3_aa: CASSPNPGATNEKLFF
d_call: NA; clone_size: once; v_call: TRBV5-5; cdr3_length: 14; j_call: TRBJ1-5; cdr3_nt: TGTGCCAGCAGCTTGTTAGGGGGAAATCAGCCCCAGCATTTT; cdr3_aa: CASSLLGGNQPQHF
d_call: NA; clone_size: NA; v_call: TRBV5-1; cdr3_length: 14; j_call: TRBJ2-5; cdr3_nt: TGCGCCAGCAGCCCTTATGTTAGCGCGAAGACCCAGTACTTC; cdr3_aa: CASSPYVSAKTQYF